The next 20 T cell receptor beta chains were all read from a single sample in a study of blood T cells in healthy people across ages. A sample-barcoded 5' primer and a J-beta primer mix were used in a second PCR of roughly 7 to 11 cycles. MiXCR was run by TCRdb on the 5' RACE reads, yielding one entry per CDR3 protein. The sample carries fewer than 2,000,000 distinct CDR3 sequences, approximately 32% recorded once. Sequenced input: blood. The receptor source for this set is a woman aged 30 to 39 in good health.

This clonotype appeared many times. In nucleotides, the CDR3 is TGCAGCGTTGACGGGCTAGCGGGAGGTACAGATACGCAGTATTTT. It specifies CSVDGLAGGTDTQYF. The V call is TRBV29-1, the J call TRBJ2-3; 11 bases are shared with TRBD2. The germline V gene has CDR1 SQVTM and CDR2 ANQGSEA. This CDR3 has 15 residues. With 3 bases clipped from V and 3 bases from J, the junction kept 5 bases outside the gene matches.

The chain is built from TRBV19 and TRBJ1-5; possible D gene TRBD1, 6 bases. The length of the CDR3 is 15 residues. V was shortened by 5 bases and J by 6 bases, with 17 bases between the two germline ends. From germline, CDR1 is LNHDA and CDR2 SQIVND (reference sequence). This CDR3 is CASSDGPGAVQPQHF. CDR3 in DNA: TGTGCCAGTAGTGACGGCCCGGGGGCGGTTCAGCCCCAGCATTTT.

Comments on this clonotype: The junction differs from germline at one of its ends, possibly a read error. The rearrangement links TRBV7-3 to TRBJ2-6; TRBD1 matches at 7 bases. The CDR3 loop spans 18 amino acids. Germline V gene lookup returns CDR1 SGHTA and CDR2 FQGTGA. CDR3 protein: CASSSYRTGSSEANVLTF. The CDR3, as DNA: TGTGCCAGCAGCTCTTATCGGACAGGCTCCTCTGAGGCCAACGTCCTGACTTTC.

The CDR3: CASSLERAQPQHF. CDR3 coding DNA: TGTGCCAGCAGTTTAGAGAGGGCTCAGCCCCAGCATTTT. V and J are TRBV27 and TRBJ1-5; D remains unclear. Trimming removed 2 bases from V and 6 bases from J, with 8 bases in between. In germline, CDR1 is MNHEY, CDR2 SMNVEV (reference sequence). CDR3 size: 13 residues.

The rearrangement uses TRBV4-1 and TRBJ2-5; 13 positions agree with TRBD2. The CDR3 totals 16 residues. V was pared by 4 bases and J by 4 bases, with 6 bases of the junction left unmatched. Germline-derived CDR1 and CDR2 are MGHRA and YSYEKL. CDR3 sequence reads: CASSPRLAGGRETQYF. CDR3 in DNA: TGCGCCAGCAGCCCTCGACTAGCGGGAGGACGAGAGACCCAGTACTTC.

The chain uses TRBV20-1 and TRBJ2-5; a weak D match, TRBD1 (6 bases). The V gene's germline CDR1 is DFQATT and CDR2 SNEGSKA (reference sequence). The CDR3 contains 16 residues. V lost 1 base, J lost 1 base, and 16 bases lay in between. The CDR3 sequence is CSARVGGSKLQETQYF. In DNA, the CDR3 is TGCAGTGCTAGAGTAGGGGGATCCAAACTCCAAGAGACCCAGTACTTC.

Comments on this clonotype: The junction does not match germline at one end; this may be a read error. This rearrangement joins TRBV9 to TRBJ1-6; possibly TRBD1 for D (5 bases). The CDR3 is 14 residues long. CDR1 and CDR2 (germline): SGDLS, YYNGEE. Here the CDR3 reads CASNVAGDNSPLHF. The CDR3, as DNA: TGTGCCAGCAACGTAGCTGGGGACAATTCACCCCTCCACTTT.

Only a few counts were recorded for this clonotype. This chain links TRBV20-1 with TRBJ2-1; the match to TRBD2 covers 8 bases. CDR1 is DFQATT, CDR2 SNEGSKA, per germline (reference sequence). This CDR3 has 16 amino acids. Trimming took 3 bases from V and 1 from J; bases not matched to a gene: 8. This chain's CDR3 is CSASRAGVVSYNEQFF. CDR3 nucleotide sequence: TGCAGTGCTAGTCGAGCGGGAGTGGTATCCTACAATGAGCAGTTCTTC.

This clonotype was seen a few times. This chain connects TRBV5-1 to TRBJ2-2; no firm D call. With 5 bases removed from V and 4 bases from J, the gap between germline ends came to 12 bases. The CDR3 is 14 amino acids. Germline-derived CDR1 and CDR2 are SGHRS and YFSETQ. CDR3 region: CASRGWRTTGELFF. The CDR3 DNA follows: TGCGCCAGCAGGGGTTGGAGAACCACCGGGGAGCTGTTTTTT.

Details on this clonotype: The junction does not match germline at one end; this may be a read error. The J gene is TRBJ2-1, the V gene TRBV6-2 or TRBV6-3; 10 positions match TRBD2. Germline V gives CDR1 MNHEY, CDR2 SVGEGT. The CDR3 extends over 15 amino acids. The CDR3 sequence is CASSFSGGSYNKQFF. The CDR3 nucleotides are TGTGCCAGCAGCTTTAGCGGGGGGAGTTACAATAAGCAGTTCTTC.

V is TRBV20-1 and J is TRBJ2-7, with 7 nucleotides matching TRBD2. CDR3 length equals 15 residues. Germline assignment: CDR1 DFQATT and CDR2 SNEGSKA (reference sequence). The junction had 10 bases not matched to a gene; V was cut back by 0 bases and J by 5 bases. The CDR3: CSARDPVGGPHEQYF. DNA of the CDR3: TGCAGTGCTAGAGATCCCGTGGGAGGGCCCCACGAGCAGTACTTC.

This clonotype has more than one count but fewer than ten. The DNA of the CDR3 is TGTGCCTGGACTCTGGGACAGGCCGGCGCCTACGAGCAGTACTTC. Amino acid sequence: CAWTLGQAGAYEQYF. This chain connects TRBV30 to TRBJ2-7; 8 bases are a match to TRBD1. Per germline, CDR1 GTSNPN and CDR2 SVGIG (reference sequence). After removal of 4 bases from V and 2 bases from J, the junction contained 10 bases not matched to a gene. The CDR3 extends over 15 amino acids.

This clonotype occurred a few times. CDR3 residues: CASSFPYTEAFF. The CDR3, as DNA: TGTGCCAGCAGTTTCCCTTACACTGAAGCTTTCTTT. The V gene is TRBV28, the J gene TRBJ1-1; D is undetermined. CDR1 and CDR2 from the germline V gene are MDHEN and SYDVKM. The CDR3 length is 12 residues. Deletions cut 3 bases from V and 3 bases from J, with 5 bases between.

The table lists this clonotype with a count of one. For the CDR3, the DNA is TGTGCCAGCAGTGACTCGGGACTAGCAGGATACAATGAGCAGTTCTTC. Its protein product is CASSDSGLAGYNEQFF. The chain uses TRBV6-4 and TRBJ2-1; 9 positions match TRBD2. The CDR3 totals 16 residues. Losses at the gene ends were 0 bases for V and 4 bases for J; bases not matched to a gene: 4. Germline-derived CDR1 and CDR2 are MRHNA and SNTAGT.

As to this clonotype: One base away lies a much larger clone, so this may be a sequencing read error. The chain recombines TRBV28 with TRBJ2-5, with D unclear. The J call is doubtful: the DNA matches TRBJ2-7 better. Germline-derived CDR1 and CDR2 are MDHEN and SYDVKM. The CDR3 runs 12 residues. CDR3 region: CVSSFSRSEQYF. CDR3 DNA sequence: TGTGTCAGCAGTTTCTCGCGGTCCGAGCAGTACTTC.

This clonotype was counted once. The genes are TRBV7-6 and TRBJ1-5, with 10 bases matching TRBD1. Trimming took 10 bases from V and 7 from J; bases not matched to a gene: 19. The germline gives CDR1 SGHVS, CDR2 FNYEAQ. This CDR3 has 17 residues. The CDR3 DNA reads as TGTGCCACCGTGGTGACAGGGGGCGTTAGGCACAGGCAGCCCCAGCATTTT. It translates to CATVVTGGVRHRQPQHF.

This clonotype was detected ten times or more. This chain joins TRBV29-1 and TRBJ2-3; 7 nucleotides line up with TRBD1. V lost 6 bases, J lost 3 bases, and 9 bases stayed unmatched. The CDR3 loop spans 14 amino acids. In germline, CDR1 is SQVTM, CDR2 ANQGSEA. This CDR3 reads CSVAPGQRTDTQYF. The CDR3 DNA reads as TGCAGCGTAGCCCCGGGACAGAGAACAGATACGCAGTATTTT.

The rearrangement joins TRBV12-5 to TRBJ2-5; 7 nucleotides align to TRBD1. This CDR3 region has 17 residues. Germline V gene sequence: CDR1 LGHNT, CDR2 FRNRAP. V gave up 5 bases and J gave up 2 bases; unmatched junction bases: 14. CDR3 region: CASGTHRDRSPQETQYF. CDR3 DNA: TGTGCTAGTGGTACCCATAGGGACAGATCACCGCAAGAGACCCAGTACTTC.

V and J are TRBV3-1 and TRBJ2-5; either TRBD1 or TRBD2 may supply D (6 bases each). There are 15 residues in the CDR3. The germline V gene encodes CDR1 LGHDT and CDR2 YNNKEL (reference sequence). V was cut by 1 base and J by 4 bases, with 13 bases left in between. CDR3 nucleotides: TGTGCCAGCAGCCAAGGTCCGGGGGCTGTAGAGACCCAGTACTTC. This translates into CASSQGPGAVETQYF.

The rearrangement uses TRBV7-3 and TRBJ1-6; 10 bases align to TRBD1. The CDR3 consists of 19 residues. With 5 bases clipped from V and 5 bases from J, the junction kept 15 bases outside the gene matches. The V gene's germline CDR1 is SGHTA and CDR2 FQGTGA. The CDR3 bases are TGTGCCAGCAGCAAAGCTTCTGGGACAGGGGTCAGCAATAATTCACCCCTCCACTTT. This gives the protein CASSKASGTGVSNNSPLHF.